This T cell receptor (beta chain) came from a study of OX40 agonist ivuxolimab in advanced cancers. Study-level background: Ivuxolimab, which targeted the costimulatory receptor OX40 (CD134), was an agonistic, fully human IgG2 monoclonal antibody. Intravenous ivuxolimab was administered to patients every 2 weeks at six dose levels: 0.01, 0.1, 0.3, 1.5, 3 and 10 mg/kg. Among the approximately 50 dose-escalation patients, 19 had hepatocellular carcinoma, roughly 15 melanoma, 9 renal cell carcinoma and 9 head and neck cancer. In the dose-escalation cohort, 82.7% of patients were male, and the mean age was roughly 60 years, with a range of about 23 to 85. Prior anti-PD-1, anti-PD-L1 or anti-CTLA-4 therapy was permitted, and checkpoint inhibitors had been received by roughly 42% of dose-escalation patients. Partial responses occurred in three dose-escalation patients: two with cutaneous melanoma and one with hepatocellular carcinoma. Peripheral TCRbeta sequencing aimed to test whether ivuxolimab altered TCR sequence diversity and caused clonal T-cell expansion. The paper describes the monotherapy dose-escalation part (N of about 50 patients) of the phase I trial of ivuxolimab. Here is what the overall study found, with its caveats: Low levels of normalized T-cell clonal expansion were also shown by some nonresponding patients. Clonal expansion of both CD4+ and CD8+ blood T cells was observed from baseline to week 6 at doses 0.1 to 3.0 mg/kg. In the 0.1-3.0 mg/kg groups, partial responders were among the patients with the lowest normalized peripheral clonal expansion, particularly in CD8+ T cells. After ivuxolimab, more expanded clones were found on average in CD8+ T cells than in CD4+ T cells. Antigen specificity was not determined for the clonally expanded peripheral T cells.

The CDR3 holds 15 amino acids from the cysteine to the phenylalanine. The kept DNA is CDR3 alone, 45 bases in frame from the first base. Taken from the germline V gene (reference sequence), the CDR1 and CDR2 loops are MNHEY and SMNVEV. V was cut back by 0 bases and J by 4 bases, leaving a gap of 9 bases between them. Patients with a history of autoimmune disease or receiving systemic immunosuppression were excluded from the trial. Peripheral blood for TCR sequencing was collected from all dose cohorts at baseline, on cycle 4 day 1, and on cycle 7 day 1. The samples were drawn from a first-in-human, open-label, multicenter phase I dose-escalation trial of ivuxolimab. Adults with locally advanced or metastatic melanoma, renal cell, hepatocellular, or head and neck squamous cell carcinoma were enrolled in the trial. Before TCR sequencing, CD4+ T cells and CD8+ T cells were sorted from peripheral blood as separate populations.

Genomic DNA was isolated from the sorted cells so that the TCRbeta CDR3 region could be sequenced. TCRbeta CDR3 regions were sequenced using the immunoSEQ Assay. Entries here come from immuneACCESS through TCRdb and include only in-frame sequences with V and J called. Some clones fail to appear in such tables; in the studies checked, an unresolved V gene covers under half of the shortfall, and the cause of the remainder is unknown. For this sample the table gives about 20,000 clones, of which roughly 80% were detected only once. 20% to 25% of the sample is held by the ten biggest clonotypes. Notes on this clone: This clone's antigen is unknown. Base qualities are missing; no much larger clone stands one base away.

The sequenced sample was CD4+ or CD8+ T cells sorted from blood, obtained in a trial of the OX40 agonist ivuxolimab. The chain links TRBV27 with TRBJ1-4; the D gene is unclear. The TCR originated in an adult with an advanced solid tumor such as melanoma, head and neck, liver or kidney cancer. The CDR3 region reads CASSLSWGINEKLFF. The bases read TGTGCCAGCAGTTTATCTTGGGGAATTAATGAAAAACTGTTTTTT. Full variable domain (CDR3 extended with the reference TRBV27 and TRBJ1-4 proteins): EAQVTQNPRYLITVTGKKLTVTCSQNMNHEYMSWYRQDPGLGLRQIYYSMNVEVTDKGDVPEGYKVSRKEKRNFPLILESPSPNQTSLYFCASSLSWGINEKLFFGSGTQLSVL.